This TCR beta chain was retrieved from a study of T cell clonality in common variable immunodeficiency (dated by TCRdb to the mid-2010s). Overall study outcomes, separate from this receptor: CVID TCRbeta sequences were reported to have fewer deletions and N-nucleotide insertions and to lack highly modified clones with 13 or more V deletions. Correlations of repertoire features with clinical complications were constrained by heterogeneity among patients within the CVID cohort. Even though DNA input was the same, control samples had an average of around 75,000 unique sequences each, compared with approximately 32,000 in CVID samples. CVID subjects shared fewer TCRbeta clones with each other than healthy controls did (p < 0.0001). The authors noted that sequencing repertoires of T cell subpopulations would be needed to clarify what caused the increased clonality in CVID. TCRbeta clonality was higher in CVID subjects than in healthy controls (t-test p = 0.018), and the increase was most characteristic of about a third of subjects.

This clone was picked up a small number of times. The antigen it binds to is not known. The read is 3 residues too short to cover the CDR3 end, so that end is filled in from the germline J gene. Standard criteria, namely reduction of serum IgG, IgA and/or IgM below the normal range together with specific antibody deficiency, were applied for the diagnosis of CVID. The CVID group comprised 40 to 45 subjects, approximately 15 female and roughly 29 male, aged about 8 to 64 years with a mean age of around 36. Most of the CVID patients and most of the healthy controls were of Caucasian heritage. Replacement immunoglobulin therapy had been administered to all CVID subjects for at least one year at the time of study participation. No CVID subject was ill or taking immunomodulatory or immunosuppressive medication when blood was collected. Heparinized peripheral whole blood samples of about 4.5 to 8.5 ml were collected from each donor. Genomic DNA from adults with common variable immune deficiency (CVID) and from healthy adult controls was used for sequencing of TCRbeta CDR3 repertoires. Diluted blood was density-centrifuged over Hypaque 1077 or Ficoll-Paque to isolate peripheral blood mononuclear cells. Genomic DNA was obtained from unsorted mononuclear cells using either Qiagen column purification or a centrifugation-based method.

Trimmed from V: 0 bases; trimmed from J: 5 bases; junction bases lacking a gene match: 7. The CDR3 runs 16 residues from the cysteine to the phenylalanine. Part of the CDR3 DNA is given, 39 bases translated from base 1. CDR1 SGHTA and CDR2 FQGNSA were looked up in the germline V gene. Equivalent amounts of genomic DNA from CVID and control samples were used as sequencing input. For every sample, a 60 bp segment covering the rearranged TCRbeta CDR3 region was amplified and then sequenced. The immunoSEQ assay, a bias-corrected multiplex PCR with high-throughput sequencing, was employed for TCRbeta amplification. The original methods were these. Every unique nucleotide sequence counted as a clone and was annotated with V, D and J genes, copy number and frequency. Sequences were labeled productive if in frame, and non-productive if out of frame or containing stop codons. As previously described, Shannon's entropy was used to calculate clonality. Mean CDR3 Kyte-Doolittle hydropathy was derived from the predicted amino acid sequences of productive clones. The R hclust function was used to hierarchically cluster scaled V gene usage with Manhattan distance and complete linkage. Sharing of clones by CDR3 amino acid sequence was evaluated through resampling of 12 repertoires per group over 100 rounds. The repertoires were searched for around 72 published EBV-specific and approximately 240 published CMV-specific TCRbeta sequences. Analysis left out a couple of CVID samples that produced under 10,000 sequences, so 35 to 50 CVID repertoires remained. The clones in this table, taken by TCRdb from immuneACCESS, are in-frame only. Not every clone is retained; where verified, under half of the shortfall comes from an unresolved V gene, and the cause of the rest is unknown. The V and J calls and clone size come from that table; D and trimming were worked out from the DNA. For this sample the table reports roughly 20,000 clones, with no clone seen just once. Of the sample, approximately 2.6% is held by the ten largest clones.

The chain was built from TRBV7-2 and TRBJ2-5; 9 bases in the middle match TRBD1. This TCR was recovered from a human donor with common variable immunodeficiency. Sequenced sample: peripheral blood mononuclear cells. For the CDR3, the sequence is CASSLAGTGMVETQYF. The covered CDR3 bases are TGTGCCAGCAGCTTAGCAGGGACAGGGATGGTGGAGACC. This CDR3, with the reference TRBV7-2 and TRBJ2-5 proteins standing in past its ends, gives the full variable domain GAGVSQSPSNKVTEKGKDVELRCDPISGHTALYWYRQSLGQGLEFLIYFQGNSAPDKSGLPSDRFSAERTGGSVSTLTIQRTQQEDSAVYLCASSLAGTGMVETQYFGPGTRLLVL.